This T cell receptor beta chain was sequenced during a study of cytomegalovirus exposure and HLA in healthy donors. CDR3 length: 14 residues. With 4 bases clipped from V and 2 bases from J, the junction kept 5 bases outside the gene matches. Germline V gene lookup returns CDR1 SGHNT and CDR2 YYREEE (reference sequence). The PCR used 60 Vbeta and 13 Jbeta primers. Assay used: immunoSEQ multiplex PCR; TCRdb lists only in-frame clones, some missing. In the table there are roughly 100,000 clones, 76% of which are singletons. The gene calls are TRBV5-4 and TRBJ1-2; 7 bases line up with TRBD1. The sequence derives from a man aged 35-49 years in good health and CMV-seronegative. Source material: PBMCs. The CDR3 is CASSPWDSNYGYTF. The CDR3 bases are TGTGCCAGCAGCCCCTGGGACAGCAACTATGGCTACACCTTC.